These T cell receptor beta chains were read from a single sample in a study of T cells in Graves' hyperthyroidism and ophthalmopathy. Using its own MiXCR run on the multiplex PCR reads, TCRdb lists one record per CDR3 protein. The sample has about 510,000 distinct CDR3 sequences, less than 15% seen once; the top ten hold roughly 13%. Input material: blood. These receptors were collected from a woman between 35 and 50 years old with Graves' hyperthyroidism. Each CDR3 is given with its conserved first and last residue. The order of the fields is clone size, V gene, D gene, J gene, CDR3 DNA, CDR3 protein. A D gene is named only where the DNA matches it firmly. Clone size is given for some rows only: seen once, a few or many times, or a class if the clone is expanded.

>many|TRBV3-1|TRBD1|TRBJ2-7
TGTGCCAGCAGCCAAGGACAGGGGGCGGGGGGCTACGAGCAGTACTTC
CASSQGQGAGGYEQYF
>-|TRBV28|-|TRBJ2-7
TGTGCCAGCAGTCACAGGGTGGTCTACGAGCAGTACTTC
CASSHRVVYEQYF
>many|TRBV30|TRBD1|TRBJ2-7
TGTGCCTGGAGTGTAGGTCGGACAGGATCCTACGAGCAGTACTTC
CAWSVGRTGSYEQYF
>-|TRBV28|-|TRBJ2-3
TGTGCCAGCAGTACCCTTCTGGGCCTGACCCCAACTACGCAGTATTTT
CASSTLLGLTPTTQYF
>many|TRBV18|TRBD2|TRBJ2-3
TGTGCCAGCTCACTCCGGACTAGCGGGAGCGGGGGAGATACGCAGTATTTT
CASSLRTSGSGGDTQYF
>many|TRBV28|TRBD2|TRBJ2-1
TGTGCCAGCAGTTTTGGGGGACTAGCGGGTTTCTCCTACAATGAGCAGTTCTTC
CASSFGGLAGFSYNEQFF
>-|TRBV4-1|-|TRBJ2-7
TGCGCCAGCAGGCGACTGTTAACGGACGGATCGTACGAGCAGTACTTC
CASRRLLTDGSYEQYF
>-|TRBV18|TRBD1|TRBJ2-2
TGTGCCAGCTCACCCCTGACAGGGGGCATCACCGGGGAGCTGTTTTTT
CASSPLTGGITGELFF
>-|TRBV20-1|TRBD1|TRBJ2-1
TGCAGTGCAAAGCGGGGACAGGGGCACAATGAGCAGTTCTTC
CSAKRGQGHNEQFF
>many|TRBV27|-|TRBJ1-2
TGTGCCAGCAGTTCCGACGGCCCCTATGGCTACACCTTC
CASSSDGPYGYTF
>many|TRBV6-1|-|TRBJ2-7
TGTGCCAGCAGTAGAACCCCGGGACTCTCCACCTACGAGCAGTACTTC
CASSRTPGLSTYEQYF
>-|TRBV11-3|-|TRBJ1-5
TGTGCCAGCAGCTTAAACATGGGCGGGGGCAATCAGCCCCAGCATTTT
CASSLNMGGGNQPQHF
>many|TRBV7-6|-|TRBJ2-1
TGTGCCAGCAGCTTAGACCCTGCTAGCCCGAATGAGCAGTTCTTC
CASSLDPASPNEQFF
>many|TRBV30|-|TRBJ2-5
TGTGCCTGGAGTGTACTTGAGGGAGAGACCCAGTACTTC
CAWSVLEGETQYF
>-|TRBV20-1|-|TRBJ1-5
TGCAGTGCTAGAGAGGAGCCAAGGAGCAATCAGCCCCAGCATTTT
CSAREEPRSNQPQHF
>many|TRBV28|TRBD1|TRBJ1-2
TGTGCCAGCAGTATAAACCGACAGGGAGGATATGGCTACACCTTC
CASSINRQGGYGYTF
>many|TRBV6-1|-|TRBJ2-3
TGTGCCAGCAGTTATTCTAGCACAGATACGCAGTATTTT
CASSYSSTDTQYF
>many|TRBV24-1|TRBD1|TRBJ2-2
TGTGCCACCAGTGATTTGCCGAAACAGGGGGAGAACACCGGGGAGCTGTTTTTT
CATSDLPKQGENTGELFF
>many|TRBV9|-|TRBJ2-3
TGTGCCCGCTGCAAAACTAGCACAGATACGCAGTATTTT
CARCKTSTDTQYF
>many|TRBV5-1|TRBD1|TRBJ2-2
TGCGCCAGCAGCTCCCCCGCAGGGGGTTTGACCGGGGAGCTGTTTTTT
CASSSPAGGLTGELFF
>many|TRBV7-8|TRBD1|TRBJ1-2
TGTGCCAGCAGCGCAACGACAGGGGGCGACTATGGCTACACCTTC
CASSATTGGDYGYTF
>many|TRBV15|TRBD1|TRBJ2-3
TGTGCCACCAGCAGAGGAATTGGACAGGGAGCAGATACGCAGTATTTT
CATSRGIGQGADTQYF
>many|TRBV28|-|TRBJ1-2
TGTGCCACACAACTCGACGGAAGTACTAACTATGGCTACACCTTC
CATQLDGSTNYGYTF
>many|TRBV19|TRBD2|TRBJ2-6
TGTGCCAGTAGTGGACTAGCGGGCTCTGGGGCCAACGTCCTGACTTTC
CASSGLAGSGANVLTF
>many|TRBV7-2|TRBD2|TRBJ2-2
TGTGCCAGCAGCTTAACCGGACTAGCGGGGAAAACCGGGGAGCTGTTTTTT
CASSLTGLAGKTGELFF
>many|TRBV18|-|TRBJ1-1
TGTGCCAGCTCACCATTGTCAAAACTTACTGAAGCTTTCTTT
CASSPLSKLTEAFF
>many|TRBV7-8|-|TRBJ2-7
TGTGCCAGCAGCTTAGGCGACCATGGCAACGAGCAGTACTTC
CASSLGDHGNEQYF
>many|TRBV28|TRBD1|TRBJ2-3
TGTGCCAGCAACCTAGAGGCTACAGGGGCAAAGACAGATACGCAGTATTTT
CASNLEATGAKTDTQYF
>many|TRBV30|TRBD2|TRBJ2-7
TGTGCCTGGAGTGTGTTGGCTAGCGGGAGGGTCGTCCCCTACGAGCAGTACTTC
CAWSVLASGRVVPYEQYF
>many|TRBV20-1|TRBD2|TRBJ2-1
TGCAGTGCCACGGGACTAGCACTCAAGTTCGGCAATGAGCAGTTCTTC
CSATGLALKFGNEQFF
>-|TRBV30|-|TRBJ1-1
TGTGCCTGGAGTCCAAGAGGGTTTGGCACTGAAGCTTTCTTT
CAWSPRGFGTEAFF
>-|TRBV3-1|TRBD2|TRBJ2-5
TGTGCCAGCGGGAGGGCGGGGGAGAACCAGTACTTC
CASGRAGENQYF
>many|TRBV6-1|-|TRBJ2-7
TGTGCCAGCAGTTGGGAGGGGGCGGGCTACGAGCAGTACTTC
CASSWEGAGYEQYF
>-|TRBV27|-|TRBJ1-2
TGTGCCAGCAGTTGGTCGAAGGGACTCTATGGCTACACCTTC
CASSWSKGLYGYTF
>many|TRBV28|-|TRBJ2-1
TGTGCCAGCAGTTCCAGAAGAGCCTGGGAGTTCTTC
CASSSRRAWEFF
>many|TRBV5-1|TRBD2|TRBJ2-3
TGCGCCAGCAGCTTCGAGCGGGGGACTAGCACAGATACGCAGTATTTT
CASSFERGTSTDTQYF
>-|TRBV3-1|-|TRBJ1-1
TGTGCCAGCAGCCAAGATTTCGGGGCTGGAGCTTTCTTT
CASSQDFGAGAFF
>many|TRBV12-3/TRBV12-4|TRBD2|TRBJ2-1
TGTGCCAGCAGTTTACGAGCGGGAGAGCAGTTCTTC
CASSLRAGEQFF
>few|TRBV28|TRBD1|TRBJ1-5
TGTGCCAGCAAGTACAGGGGAAGTCAGCCCCAGCATTTT
CASKYRGSQPQHF
>few|TRBV19|-|TRBJ1-2
TGTGCCAGTAGTATGGGGAATGGCTACACCTTC
CASSMGNGYTF
>-|TRBV12-3/TRBV12-4|-|TRBJ1-3
TGTGCCAGCGCAGGAAGAACGGCCTCTGGAAACACCATATATTTT
CASAGRTASGNTIYF
>many|TRBV28|-|TRBJ1-2
TGTGCCAGCATATCTAGGCGGAGCTATGGCTACACCTTC
CASISRRSYGYTF
>few|TRBV15|-|TRBJ2-3
TGTGCCACCAGCAGCCGGACGGCCAGCACAGATACGCAGTATTTT
CATSSRTASTDTQYF
>many|TRBV5-1|TRBD2|TRBJ2-1
TGCGCCAGCAGCCTTCAAGCGGGAGCGGTTAATGAGCAGTTCTTC
CASSLQAGAVNEQFF
>few|TRBV6-4|-|TRBJ1-2
TGTGCCAGCAGTGCGGGACTGAATAACTATGGCTACACCTTC
CASSAGLNNYGYTF
>few|TRBV7-9|TRBD1|TRBJ2-7
TGTGCCAGGATACCACTACAGGGGGCGTACGAGCAGTACTTC
CARIPLQGAYEQYF
>few|TRBV6-5|TRBD2|TRBJ2-7
TGTGCCAGCAGTACCCAGAGTAGCGGGAGCATCTTCGAGCAGTACTTC
CASSTQSSGSIFEQYF
>-|TRBV9|TRBD2|TRBJ2-2
TGTGCCAGCAGCAAGGGACTAGCGGGCGTCACCGGGGAGCTGTTTTTT
CASSKGLAGVTGELFF
>many|TRBV18|-|TRBJ2-4
TGTGCCAGCTCACCTACTGTGGGATTAGCCAAAAACATTCAGTACTTC
CASSPTVGLAKNIQYF
>-|TRBV24-1|-|TRBJ1-5
TGTGCCACCAGTGATTCTAGGGGGGCAAACAATCAGCCCCAGCATTTT
CATSDSRGANNQPQHF
>many|TRBV6-1|TRBD2|TRBJ2-3
TGTGCCAGCAGTGAAGCGCTAGCGGGAGGGATACGCACAGATACGCAGTATTTT
CASSEALAGGIRTDTQYF
>many|TRBV28|-|TRBJ2-3
TGTGCCAGCAAAGGCACAGATACGCAGTATTTT
CASKGTDTQYF
>many|TRBV10-3|-|TRBJ1-1
TGTGCCATCAGTGAGTCCTCAGGGGCCGGGGAAGCTTTCTTT
CAISESSGAGEAFF